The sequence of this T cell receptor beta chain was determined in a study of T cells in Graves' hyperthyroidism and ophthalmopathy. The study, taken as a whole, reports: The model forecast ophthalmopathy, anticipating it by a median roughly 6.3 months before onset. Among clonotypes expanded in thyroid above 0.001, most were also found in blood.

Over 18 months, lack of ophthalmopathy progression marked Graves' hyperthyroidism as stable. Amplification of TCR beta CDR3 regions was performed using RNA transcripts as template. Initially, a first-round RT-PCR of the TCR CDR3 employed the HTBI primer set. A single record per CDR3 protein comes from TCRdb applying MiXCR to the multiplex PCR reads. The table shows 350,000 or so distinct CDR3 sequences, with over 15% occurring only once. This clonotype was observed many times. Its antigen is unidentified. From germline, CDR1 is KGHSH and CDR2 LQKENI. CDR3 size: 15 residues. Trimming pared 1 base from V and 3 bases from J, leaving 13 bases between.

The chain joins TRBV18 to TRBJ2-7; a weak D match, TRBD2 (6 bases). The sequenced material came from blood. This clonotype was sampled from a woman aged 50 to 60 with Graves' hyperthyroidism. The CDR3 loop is CASSPQLPGDYEQYV. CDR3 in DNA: TGTGCCAGCTCACCACAGTTGCCGGGAGACTACGAGCAGTACGTC.